This entry concerns a single TCR beta chain. What it recognizes is unknown. The record originates from a study of shared clonotypes between healthy human individuals. As for the study in general: CD8 memory received one plate per donor, CD8 naive two, CD4 memory three and CD4 naive three.

The CDR3 is made up of 15 amino acids. Germline V gene lookup returns CDR1 MNHNY and CDR2 SVGAGI (reference sequence). Trimming took off 0 bases at V and 4 bases at J, with 12 bases between the two ends. Method: immunoSEQ multiplex PCR; TCRdb's copy keeps in-frame clones and lacks some. The top ten hold about 1.5% of the sample, which has 850,000 to 1,200,000 clones, roughly 70% seen once. Study results and caveats: Although depth was large, rarefaction showed that sequencing of the sorted subsets was incomplete. The generation probabilities recorded for non-shared clonotypes fell below those of clonotypes shared by all four donors.

The rearrangement uses TRBV6-6 and TRBJ1-2; D is possibly TRBD1 (5 bases). Sequencing used memory CD4+ T cells sorted from blood. Subset of the sample: CD45RA-negative fraction. This receptor was identified in a man aged 18 to 30 in good health. In DNA form, the CDR3 reads TGTGCCAGCAGTTACTCGCCGGGGGGAGGCTATGGCTACACCTTC. Translating it yields CASSYSPGGGYGYTF.